This entry features one TCR beta chain sequence. These data belong to a study of technical replicates of blood from several donors. Only in-frame clones appear in the TCRdb table, and some are missing; sequencing was by immunoSEQ multiplex PCR. The table has tens of thousands of clones, approximately 94% seen once. V trimming: 2 bases; J trimming: 4 bases; junction bases outside the gene matches: 5. Germline loops: CDR1 MRHNA, CDR2 SNTAGT. The CDR3 is 15 residues long. Sequencing was carried out using T cells isolated from PBMCs. The V call is TRBV6-4, the J call TRBJ1-1; TRBD1 matches 9 bases. This TCR was sampled from a human donor in good health. CDR3 region: CASSDTGGAGTEAFF. As DNA, the CDR3 is TGTGCCAGCAGTGACACAGGGGGCGCGGGCACTGAAGCTTTCTTT.